These T cell receptor beta chains were read from a single sample in a study of cytomegalovirus exposure and HLA in healthy donors. TCRdb's table, derived via immunoSEQ multiplex PCR, lists solely in-frame clones and lacks some. The sample includes 120,000 to 150,000 clones, approximately 90% seen only once; the top ten take about 0.65%. Specimen: PBMCs. The source of these receptors is a young man in good health and CMV-seronegative. Each CDR3 is given with its conserved first and last residue. Fields, in order: V gene, clone size, D gene, J gene, CDR3 DNA, CDR3 protein. D genes are given only for firm matches. Clone size is stated in some rows and not others, as once, few, many or a class when expanded.

>TRBV18|.|.|TRBJ2-5
TGTGCCAGCTCACCACGACGGGAGTCGGAGACCCAGTACTTC
CASSPRRESETQYF
>TRBV5-6|.|TRBD1|TRBJ2-5
TGTGCCAGCAGCTTTTCATTTACAGGGGCCACGAGGAGAGAGACCCAGTACTTC
CASSFSFTGATRRETQYF
>TRBV19|.|.|TRBJ2-7
TGTGCCAGTAGTATTGCCAGCTCCTACGAGCAGTACTTC
CASSIASSYEQYF
>TRBV27|.|TRBD1|TRBJ1-2
TGTGCCAGCATGGGACAGGGGAACTATGGCTACACCTTC
CASMGQGNYGYTF
>TRBV19|.|.|TRBJ1-5
TGTGCCAGTAGTATAATCATGGATTGGGCCAGCAATCAGCCCCAGCATTTT
CASSIIMDWASNQPQHF
>TRBV14|.|.|TRBJ2-5
TGTGCCAGCAGCCAACAACGCGCCTTCCAAGAGACCCAGTACTTC
CASSQQRAFQETQYF
>TRBV18|.|.|TRBJ1-6
TGTGCCAGCTCCCCACTCCAAAATTCACCCCTCCACTTT
CASSPLQNSPLHF
>TRBV2|once|.|TRBJ2-7
TGTGCCAGCAGGCGACGGGGTAACGAGCAGTACTTC
CASRRRGNEQYF
>TRBV6-5|.|TRBD1|TRBJ2-5
TGTGCCAGCAGTTACGCCCCCGGACAGGGCGAAGAGACCCAGTACTTC
CASSYAPGQGEETQYF
>TRBV7-9|.|TRBD1|TRBJ2-1
TGTGCCAGCAGCTTAGAAGGCAGGGGGCGAGATGAGCAGTTCTTC
CASSLEGRGRDEQFF
>TRBV7-9|.|.|TRBJ2-1
TGTGCCAGCAGCTTAAGGCGGCTAGTTACCTACAATGAGCAGTTCTTC
CASSLRRLVTYNEQFF
>TRBV9|.|TRBD2|TRBJ2-1
TGTGCCAGCAGCGTAGCTGTGGCTAGCGGGGGGGCAGGCAATGAGCAGTTCTTC
CASSVAVASGGAGNEQFF
>TRBV11-3|.|.|TRBJ1-5
TGTGCCAGCAGCTTAGACGTCGATCAGCCCCAGCATTTT
CASSLDVDQPQHF
>TRBV12-5|.|TRBD2|TRBJ2-5
TGTGCTAGTGGTTTGCCCGGGACTAGCGGTCAAGAGACCCAGTACTTC
CASGLPGTSGQETQYF
>TRBV7-2|.|.|TRBJ1-1
TGTGCCAGCAGCGCGCAGGGTAGGACTGAAGCTTTCTTT
CASSAQGRTEAFF
>TRBV5-1|.|TRBD2|TRBJ2-1
TGCGCCAGCAGCTTAGGGAGCGGGAGGGATTCCTACAATGAGCAGTTCTTC
CASSLGSGRDSYNEQFF
>TRBV15|.|.|TRBJ1-4
TGTGCCACCAGCCCGGGGGGTGTTTTCGTTGAAAAACTGTTTTTT
CATSPGGVFVEKLFF
>TRBV18|few|.|TRBJ1-4
TGTGCCAGCTCACCATTGTACAGGGCCACGGATGAAAAACTGTTTTTT
CASSPLYRATDEKLFF
>TRBV5-1|few|TRBD1|TRBJ1-6
TGCGCCAGCAGCCCGGGACAGGGTAATTCACCCCTCCACTTT
CASSPGQGNSPLHF
>TRBV7-2|.|.|TRBJ2-7
TGTGCCAGCAGCTTTCGGATAGGAGGTCCCGGGACTCACTACGAGCAGTACTTC
CASSFRIGGPGTHYEQYF
>TRBV5-1|.|TRBD1|TRBJ2-3
TGCGCCAGCAGCTTGGAGCCGACAGGGCAGGAATACACAGATACGCAGTATTTT
CASSLEPTGQEYTDTQYF
>TRBV2|.|TRBD1|TRBJ1-5
TGTGCCAGCAGTGAACGGACAGGGAATCAGCCCCAGCATTTT
CASSERTGNQPQHF
>TRBV27|.|TRBD1|TRBJ1-2
TGTGCCAGCAGACCGCAGGGGGGTACTGGCTACACCTTC
CASRPQGGTGYTF
>TRBV18|.|.|TRBJ2-1
TGTGCCAGCTCACTCGTTGGCGAGACACCTTACAATGAGCAGTTCTTC
CASSLVGETPYNEQFF
>TRBV5-1|.|TRBD1|TRBJ1-2
TGCGCCAGCAGCTTGGAGCCAGGGGGACCGCTCTTCTATGGCTACACCTTC
CASSLEPGGPLFYGYTF
>TRBV19|.|.|TRBJ2-3
TGTGCCAGTAGTATGGCCCAGCGGAGCACAGATACGCAGTATTTT
CASSMAQRSTDTQYF
>TRBV11-2|.|.|TRBJ1-6
TGTGCCAGCAGTTCCCCCAGGGGCGATCGTTCACCCCTCCACTTT
CASSSPRGDRSPLHF
>TRBV19|.|TRBD1|TRBJ1-2
TGTGCCAGTAGTGGGGCGGGACAGGGTCACTATGGCTACACCTTC
CASSGAGQGHYGYTF
>TRBV9|.|.|TRBJ1-3
TGTGCCAGCAGCCCCCTATCAGGAGGAAACACCATATATTTT
CASSPLSGGNTIYF
>TRBV5-1|.|.|TRBJ2-3
TGCGCCAGCAGCTCTGAGCGTAGCACAGATACGCAGTATTTT
CASSSERSTDTQYF
>TRBV18|.|TRBD2|TRBJ2-5
TGTGCCAGCTCACCTGGACTAGCACAAGAGACCCAGTACTTC
CASSPGLAQETQYF
>TRBV27|.|TRBD1|TRBJ2-6
TGTGCCAGCAGTTTAGAACAGGGGCTAGCTGGGGCCAACGTCCTGACTTTC
CASSLEQGLAGANVLTF
>TRBV7-9|.|TRBD2|TRBJ2-1
TGTGCCAGCAGCCAAAGGACTAGCGGCCTGAACAATGAGCAGTTCTTC
CASSQRTSGLNNEQFF
>TRBV5-4|.|TRBD2|TRBJ2-7
TGTGCCAGCAGCCCGGGACTAGCGGGGGGGCGCAACGAGCAGTACTTC
CASSPGLAGGRNEQYF
>TRBV5-1|.|.|TRBJ2-7
TGCGCCAGCAGCTTGGGGACGGGAAACTACGAGCAGTACTTC
CASSLGTGNYEQYF
>TRBV27|.|TRBD1|TRBJ1-2
TGTGCCAGCAGTTTCTATCGGACAGGGAATAACTATGGCTACACCTTC
CASSFYRTGNNYGYTF
>TRBV11-3|.|TRBD1|TRBJ1-2
TGTGCCAGCAGCGCTACAGGGGGGTACTATGGCTACACCTTC
CASSATGGYYGYTF
>TRBV15|.|.|TRBJ2-1
TGTGCCACCAGCAGCACGACAGGAGAGGGTGAGCAGTTCTTC
CATSSTTGEGEQFF
>TRBV7-7|once|.|TRBJ2-3
TGTGCCAGCAGCTTAGGGGGAGGGGGAGATACGCAGTATTTT
CASSLGGGGDTQYF
>TRBV11-3|.|.|TRBJ2-1
TGTGCCAGCAGCTTTTTACCCCAGGGGACGGGCAATGAGCAGTTCTTC
CASSFLPQGTGNEQFF
>TRBV4-1|.|TRBD1|TRBJ2-3
TGCGCCAGCAGCCGGGACAGGGCAAGCACAGATACGCAGTATTTT
CASSRDRASTDTQYF
>TRBV25-1|.|TRBD2|TRBJ2-1
TGTGCCAGCAGTGCGGCGGGGGGATCCTACAATGAGCAGTTCTTC
CASSAAGGSYNEQFF
>TRBV29-1|few|.|TRBJ2-1
TGCAGCGTTGGAGCGTACGGGGACTACAATGAGCAGTTCTTC
CSVGAYGDYNEQFF
>TRBV6-5|few|.|TRBJ1-6
TGTGCCAGCAGTTACTATCAGAGGGAGAATTCACCCCTCCACTTT
CASSYYQRENSPLHF
>TRBV27|.|TRBD1|TRBJ1-2
TGTGCCAGCAGTTTATTGACAGGGGGTTTCAATGGCTACACCTTC
CASSLLTGGFNGYTF
>TRBV5-4|.|.|TRBJ1-1
TGTGCCAGCAGCTTGGGGGTCGCGGCGAACACTGAAGCTTTCTTT
CASSLGVAANTEAFF
>TRBV11-2|.|TRBD1|TRBJ2-6
TGTGCCAGCAGCTTAGTGGGTGGGACAGCCATGGTGGGGGCCAACGTCCTGACTTTC
CASSLVGGTAMVGANVLTF
>TRBV30|.|TRBD1|TRBJ1-5
TGTGCCTGGAGTTCAAACCGGGACAGTGTATTGAGCAATCAGCCCCAGCATTTT
CAWSSNRDSVLSNQPQHF
>TRBV9|.|TRBD1|TRBJ1-1
TGTGCCAGCAGCACAGGGGACAGCGGGAGGACTGAAGCTTTCTTT
CASSTGDSGRTEAFF
>TRBV6-6|.|TRBD1|TRBJ1-2
TGTGCCAGCAGTTACTTCGACAGGGAATACTATGGCTACACCTTC
CASSYFDREYYGYTF
>TRBV10-2|.|.|TRBJ1-3
TGCGCCAGCATCTCAGACAGTGGAAACACCATATATTTT
CASISDSGNTIYF
>TRBV28|.|.|TRBJ1-1
TGTGCCAGCAGGAGGGACACTGAAGCTTTCTTT
CASRRDTEAFF
>TRBV6-1|.|.|TRBJ2-2
TGTGCCAGCAGGGCCACAGGGATGAACACCGGGGAGCTGTTTTTT
CASRATGMNTGELFF